Each of the 7 T cell receptor beta chains below was sequenced from the same sample in a study of cytomegalovirus exposure and HLA in healthy donors. Primers included in the PCR were 60 Vbeta and 13 Jbeta primers. Clones were sequenced by immunoSEQ multiplex PCR, and TCRdb holds only the in-frame ones, with some missing. The table includes approximately 130,000 clones, roughly four fifths detected once. Sequencing was performed on PBMCs. These receptors were collected from a man between 18 and 29 years old in good health and CMV-seronegative.

This sequence joins TRBV7-3 and TRBJ2-2; 8 nucleotides match TRBD2. CDR1 and CDR2 (germline): SGHTA, FQGTGA. With 5 bases clipped from V and 5 bases from J, the junction kept 7 bases outside the gene matches. The CDR3 is made up of 15 amino acids. As DNA, the CDR3 is TGTGCCAGCAGCCCCCTAGCGGGTGGAACCGGGGAGCTGTTTTTT. Translated, it gives CASSPLAGGTGELFF.

The chain couples TRBV6-6 to TRBJ2-7; TRBD1 might be the D (5 bases). From germline, CDR1 is MNHNY and CDR2 SVGAGI (reference sequence). This CDR3 contains 14 residues. V was shortened by 0 bases and J by 2 bases, with 8 bases between the two germline ends. This CDR3 is CASSYSGPPYEQYF. CDR3 nucleotides: TGTGCCAGCAGTTACTCGGGGCCACCCTACGAGCAGTACTTC.

The rearrangement joins TRBV11-1 to TRBJ2-3; 7 positions match TRBD2. The CDR3 loop spans 14 amino acids. Per the germline V gene, CDR1 is SGHAT and CDR2 is FQDESV (reference sequence). Trimming removed 6 bases from V and 5 bases from J; junction bases left unmatched: 8. CDR3 residues: CASRSSGVGDTQYF. The CDR3 DNA reads as TGTGCCAGCAGATCGAGCGGGGTGGGAGATACGCAGTATTTT.

This chain joins TRBV2 and TRBJ2-7, with 11 bases aligning to TRBD2. The germline gives CDR1 SNHLY, CDR2 FYNNEI. V trimming: 9 bases; J trimming: 2 bases; junction bases outside the gene matches: 3. This CDR3 region has 13 residues. Written as DNA, the CDR3 is TGTGCCAGTCTACTAGCGGGGGCCTACGAGCAGTACTTC. Translating gives CASLLAGAYEQYF.

The V and J genes are TRBV5-4 and TRBJ2-6, with TRBD1 matching 10 bases. The CDR3 consists of 18 residues. Germline CDR1 is SGHNT and CDR2 is YYREEE (reference sequence). The trim removed 4 bases at V and 4 bases at J, leaving 11 bases unmatched. Written as DNA, the CDR3 is TGTGCCAGCAGCAGCTTCCGGGACAGGGGAACCGGGGCCAACGTCCTGACTTTC. Its protein is CASSSFRDRGTGANVLTF.

The V gene is TRBV9, the J gene TRBJ2-7; 11 bases fit TRBD2. Germline CDR1 is SGDLS and CDR2 is YYNGEE. Trimming took 0 bases from V and 5 from J; bases not matched to a gene: 7. CDR3 length equals 16 residues. The CDR3 DNA reads as TGTGCCAGCAGCGTAGGGATTAGCGGGGGGGGCGACGAGCAGTACTTC. It codes for CASSVGISGGGDEQYF.

DNA for the CDR3: TGTGCCAGCAGTGAAACTATTAACCGGGACAGATCTAACTATGGCTACACCTTC. Protein: CASSETINRDRSNYGYTF. The chain uses TRBV25-1 and TRBJ1-2; the match to TRBD1 covers 7 bases. Unmatched junction bases numbered 12, after V lost 2 bases and J lost 0 bases. Germline lookup yields CDR1 MGHDK and CDR2 SYGVNS. The CDR3 totals 18 residues.